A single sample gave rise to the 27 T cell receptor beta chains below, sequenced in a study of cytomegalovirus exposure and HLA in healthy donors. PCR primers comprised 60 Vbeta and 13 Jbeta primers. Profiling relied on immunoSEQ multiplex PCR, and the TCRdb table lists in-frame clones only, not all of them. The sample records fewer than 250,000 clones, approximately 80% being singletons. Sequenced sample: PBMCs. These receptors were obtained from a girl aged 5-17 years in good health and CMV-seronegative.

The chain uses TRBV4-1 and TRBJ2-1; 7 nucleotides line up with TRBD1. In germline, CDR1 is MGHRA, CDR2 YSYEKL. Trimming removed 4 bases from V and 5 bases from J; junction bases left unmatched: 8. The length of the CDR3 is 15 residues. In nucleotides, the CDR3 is TGCGCCAGCAGCCCAGCTGACAGGGTAGACAATGAGCAGTTCTTC. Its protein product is CASSPADRVDNEQFF.

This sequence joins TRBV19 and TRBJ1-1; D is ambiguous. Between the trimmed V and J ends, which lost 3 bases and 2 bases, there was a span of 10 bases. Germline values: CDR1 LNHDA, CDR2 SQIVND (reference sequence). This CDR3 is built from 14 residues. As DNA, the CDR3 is TGTGCCAGTAGTATTTTAGGAGGAAACACTGAAGCTTTCTTT. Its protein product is CASSILGGNTEAFF.

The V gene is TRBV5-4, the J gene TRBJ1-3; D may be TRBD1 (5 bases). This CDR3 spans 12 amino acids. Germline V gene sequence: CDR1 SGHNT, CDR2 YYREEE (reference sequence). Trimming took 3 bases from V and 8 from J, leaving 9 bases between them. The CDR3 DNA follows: TGTGCCAGCAGCTGGGGCCCGGACACCATATATTTT. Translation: CASSWGPDTIYF. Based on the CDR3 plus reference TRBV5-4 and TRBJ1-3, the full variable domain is ETGVTQSPTHLIKTRGQQVTLRCSSQSGHNTVSWYQQALGQGPQFIFQYYREEENGRGNFPPRFSGLQFPNYSSELNVNALELDDSALYLCASSWGPDTIYFGEGSWLTVV.

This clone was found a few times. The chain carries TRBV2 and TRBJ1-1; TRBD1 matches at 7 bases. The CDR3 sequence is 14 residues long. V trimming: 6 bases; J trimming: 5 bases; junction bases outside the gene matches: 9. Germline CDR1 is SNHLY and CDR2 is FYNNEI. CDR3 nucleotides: TGTGCCAGCAGGTACCGGGACAGCGGTACTGAAGCTTTCTTT. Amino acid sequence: CASRYRDSGTEAFF.

The CDR3 reads CASSSGTSGEQFF. The CDR3 nucleotides read TGTGCCAGCAGCTCCGGGACTAGCGGGGAGCAGTTCTTC. The rearrangement joins TRBV7-3 to TRBJ2-1; 12 nucleotides match TRBD2. In germline, CDR1 is SGHTA, CDR2 FQGTGA. Losses at the gene ends were 4 bases for V and 10 bases for J; bases not matched to a gene: 2. The CDR3 covers 13 residues.

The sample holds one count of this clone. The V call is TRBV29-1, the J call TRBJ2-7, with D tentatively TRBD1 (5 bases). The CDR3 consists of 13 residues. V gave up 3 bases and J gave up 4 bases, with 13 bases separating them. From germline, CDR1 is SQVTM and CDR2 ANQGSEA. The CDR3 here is CSVDPGQGYEQYF. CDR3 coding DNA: TGCAGCGTTGACCCAGGGCAGGGATACGAGCAGTACTTC.

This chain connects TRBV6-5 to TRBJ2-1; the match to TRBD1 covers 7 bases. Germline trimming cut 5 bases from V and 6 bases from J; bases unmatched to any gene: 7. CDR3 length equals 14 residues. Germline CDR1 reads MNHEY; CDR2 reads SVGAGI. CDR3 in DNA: TGTGCCAGCAGTCGACAGGGTACTAGCAATGAGCAGTTCTTC. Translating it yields CASSRQGTSNEQFF.

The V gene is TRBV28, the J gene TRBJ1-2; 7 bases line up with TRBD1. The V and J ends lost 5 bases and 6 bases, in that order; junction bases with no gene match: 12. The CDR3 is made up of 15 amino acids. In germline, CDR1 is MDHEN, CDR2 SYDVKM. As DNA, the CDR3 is TGTGCCAGCAGTCGGACAGGAAGGATAGTGGATGGCTACACCTTC. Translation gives CASSRTGRIVDGYTF.

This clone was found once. The CDR3 region is CASSPLGNEGDGYTF. The CDR3, as DNA: TGTGCCAGCAGCCCTTTGGGTAACGAGGGAGATGGCTACACCTTC. The chain joins TRBV28 to TRBJ1-2; D unresolved. V was trimmed by 6 bases and J by 6 bases, leaving 20 bases between them. The CDR3 runs 15 residues. The germline V gene encodes CDR1 MDHEN and CDR2 SYDVKM.

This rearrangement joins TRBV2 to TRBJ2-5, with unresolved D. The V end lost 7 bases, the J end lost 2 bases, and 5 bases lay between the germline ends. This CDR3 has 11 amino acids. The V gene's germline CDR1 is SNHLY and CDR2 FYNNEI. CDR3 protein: CASTLQETQYF. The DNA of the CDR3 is TGTGCCAGCACTTTACAAGAGACCCAGTACTTC.

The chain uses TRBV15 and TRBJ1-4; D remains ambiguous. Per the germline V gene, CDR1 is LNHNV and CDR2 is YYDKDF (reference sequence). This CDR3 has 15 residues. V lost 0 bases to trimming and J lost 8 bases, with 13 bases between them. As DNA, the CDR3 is TGTGCCACCAGCAGAGATTCCGAGTGGTTAGAAAAACTGTTTTTT. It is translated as CATSRDSEWLEKLFF.

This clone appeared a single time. In DNA, the CDR3 is TGTGCCGGACGGACTAGCGGGAGCAATGAGCAGTTCTTC. Translated: CAGRTSGSNEQFF. V usage is TRBV6-5 and J usage is TRBJ2-1; TRBD2 matches at 13 bases. The V segment lost 11 bases and the J segment 6 bases; nucleotides outside the gene matches: 4. The CDR3 spans 13 residues. Germline V CDR1 and CDR2: MNHEY, SVGAGI.

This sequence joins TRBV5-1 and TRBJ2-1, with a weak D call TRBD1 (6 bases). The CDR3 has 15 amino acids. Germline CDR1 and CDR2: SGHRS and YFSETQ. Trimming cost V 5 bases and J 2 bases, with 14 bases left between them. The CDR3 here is CASSLGHNPYNEQFF. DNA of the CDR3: TGCGCCAGCAGTCTGGGACACAACCCCTACAATGAGCAGTTCTTC.

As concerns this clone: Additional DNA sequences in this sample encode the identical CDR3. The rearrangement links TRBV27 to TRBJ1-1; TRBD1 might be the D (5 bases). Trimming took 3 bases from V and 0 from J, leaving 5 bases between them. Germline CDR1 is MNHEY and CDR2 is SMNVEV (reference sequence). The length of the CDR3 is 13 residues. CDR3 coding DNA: TGTGCCAGCAGTTTGGGGCTGAACACTGAAGCTTTCTTT. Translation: CASSLGLNTEAFF.

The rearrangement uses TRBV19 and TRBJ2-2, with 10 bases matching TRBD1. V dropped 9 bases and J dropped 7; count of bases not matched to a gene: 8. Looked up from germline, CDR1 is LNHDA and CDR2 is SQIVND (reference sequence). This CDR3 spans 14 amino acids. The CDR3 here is CASLRDRGGGELFF. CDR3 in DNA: TGTGCCAGCCTCCGGGACAGGGGCGGCGGGGAGCTGTTTTTT.

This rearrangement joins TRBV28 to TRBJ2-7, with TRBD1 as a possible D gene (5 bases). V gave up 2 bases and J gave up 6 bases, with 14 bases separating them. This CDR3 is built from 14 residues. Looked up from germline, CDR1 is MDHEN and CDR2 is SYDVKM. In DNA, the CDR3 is TGTGCCAGCAGTTTACGACAGCCCTCCGGCGAGCAGTACTTC. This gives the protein CASSLRQPSGEQYF.

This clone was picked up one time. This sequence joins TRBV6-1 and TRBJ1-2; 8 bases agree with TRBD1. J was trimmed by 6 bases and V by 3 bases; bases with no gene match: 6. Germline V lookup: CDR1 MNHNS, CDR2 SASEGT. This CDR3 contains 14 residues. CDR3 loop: CASSDRGRFNGYTF. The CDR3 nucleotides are TGTGCCAGCAGTGACAGGGGGCGTTTCAATGGCTACACCTTC.

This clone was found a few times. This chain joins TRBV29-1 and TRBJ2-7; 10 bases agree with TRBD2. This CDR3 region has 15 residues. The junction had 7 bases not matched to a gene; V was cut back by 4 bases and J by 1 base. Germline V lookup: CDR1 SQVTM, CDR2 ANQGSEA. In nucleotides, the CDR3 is TGCAGCGTTGCCAAACTAGCGGGACCATCCTACGAGCAGTACTTC. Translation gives CSVAKLAGPSYEQYF.

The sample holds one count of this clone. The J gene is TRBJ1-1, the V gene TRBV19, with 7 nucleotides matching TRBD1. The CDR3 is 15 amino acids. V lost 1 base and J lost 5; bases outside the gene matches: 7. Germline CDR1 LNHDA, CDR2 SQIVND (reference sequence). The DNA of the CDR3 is TGTGCCAGTAGTATAGTTCCCCAGGGGGAGACTGAAGCTTTCTTT. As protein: CASSIVPQGETEAFF.

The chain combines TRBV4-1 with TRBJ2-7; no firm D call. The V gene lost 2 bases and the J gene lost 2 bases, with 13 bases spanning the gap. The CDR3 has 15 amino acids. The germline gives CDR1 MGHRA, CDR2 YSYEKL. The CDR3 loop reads CASSQPASGAYEQYF. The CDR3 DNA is TGCGCCAGCAGCCAACCCGCGTCCGGAGCCTACGAGCAGTACTTC.

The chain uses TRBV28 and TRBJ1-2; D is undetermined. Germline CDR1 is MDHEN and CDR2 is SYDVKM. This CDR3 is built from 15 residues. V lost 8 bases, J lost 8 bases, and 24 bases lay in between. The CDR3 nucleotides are TGTGCCAGCCTCGCCCAAGGGCTCCCGGCGGGAGGCTACACCTTC. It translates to CASLAQGLPAGGYTF.

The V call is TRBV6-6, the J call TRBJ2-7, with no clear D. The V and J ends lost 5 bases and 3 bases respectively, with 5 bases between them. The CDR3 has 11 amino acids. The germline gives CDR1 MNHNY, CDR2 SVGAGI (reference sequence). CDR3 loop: CASSPHYEQYF. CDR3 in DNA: TGTGCCAGCAGTCCCCACTACGAGCAGTACTTC.

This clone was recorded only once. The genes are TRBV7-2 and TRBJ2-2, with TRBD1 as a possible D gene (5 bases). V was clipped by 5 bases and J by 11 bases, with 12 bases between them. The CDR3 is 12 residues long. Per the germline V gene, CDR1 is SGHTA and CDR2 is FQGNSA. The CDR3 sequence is CASSVRASELFF. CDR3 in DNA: TGTGCCAGCAGCGTCAGGGCGAGCGAGCTGTTTTTT.

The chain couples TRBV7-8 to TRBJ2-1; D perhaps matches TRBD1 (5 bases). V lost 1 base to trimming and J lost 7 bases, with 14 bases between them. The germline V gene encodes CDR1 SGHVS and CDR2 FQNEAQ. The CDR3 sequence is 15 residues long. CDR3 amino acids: CASSLVPGKWNEQFF. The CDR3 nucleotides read TGTGCCAGCAGCTTAGTTCCAGGGAAGTGGAATGAGCAGTTCTTC.

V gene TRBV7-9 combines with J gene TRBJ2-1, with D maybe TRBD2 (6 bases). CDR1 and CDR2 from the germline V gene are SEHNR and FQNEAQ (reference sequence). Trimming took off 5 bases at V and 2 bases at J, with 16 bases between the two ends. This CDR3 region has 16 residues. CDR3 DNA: TGTGCCAGCAGCCCAATCGGGAGCTCGGCCTACAATGAGCAGTTCTTC. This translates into CASSPIGSSAYNEQFF.

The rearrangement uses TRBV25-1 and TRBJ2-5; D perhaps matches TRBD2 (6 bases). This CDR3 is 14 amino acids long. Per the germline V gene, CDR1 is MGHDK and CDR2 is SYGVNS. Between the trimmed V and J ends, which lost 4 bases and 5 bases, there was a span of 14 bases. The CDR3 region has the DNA TGTGCCAGCAGTGGAGGGGCGGGGCTGGAGACCCAGTACTTC. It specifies CASSGGAGLETQYF. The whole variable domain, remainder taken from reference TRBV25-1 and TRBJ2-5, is EADIYQTPRYLVIGTGKKITLECSQTMGHDKMYWYQQDPGMELHLIHYSYGVNSTEKGDLSSESTVSRIRTEHFPLTLESARPSHTSQYLCASSGGAGLETQYFGPGTRLLVL.

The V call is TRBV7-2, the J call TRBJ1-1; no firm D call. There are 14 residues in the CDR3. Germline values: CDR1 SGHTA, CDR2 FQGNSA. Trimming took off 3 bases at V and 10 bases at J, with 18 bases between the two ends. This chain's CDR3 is CASSFASPITGAFF. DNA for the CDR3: TGTGCCAGCAGCTTTGCCAGCCCGATCACGGGAGCTTTCTTT.